The 19 T cell receptor beta chains listed next were all sequenced from one sample in a study of blood T cell repertoires in COVID-19 (dated by TCRdb to about 2020). The library was prepared using the immunoSEQ multiplex PCR assay. Here the immuneACCESS table is served through TCRdb, limited to in-frame sequences with V and J called. Missing clones are a known gap in these copies; in checked studies unresolved V genes cover under half, and the rest lacks a known reason. The sample records approximately 200,000 clones, around 79% of which are singletons. The ten largest clones take up roughly 5.7% of the sample. The sample was peripheral blood. All receptors come from a woman between 40 and 50 years old with COVID-19, enrolled during active disease.

Concerning this clone itself: Other DNA sequences in the sample encode the same CDR3. The rearrangement links TRBV3-1 (or the pseudogene TRBV3-2) to TRBJ2-5; the D gene is possibly TRBD2 (6 bases). CDR3 length equals 15 residues. Germline CDR1 reads LGHDT; CDR2 reads YNNKEL (reference sequence). Trimming cost V 0 bases and J 3 bases, with 11 bases left between them. The CDR3 DNA reads TGTGCCAGCAGCCAAGACACTAGGAGGGAAGAGACCCAGTACTTC. Its translation is CASSQDTRREETQYF.

V and J are TRBV5-1 and TRBJ2-7; 7 nucleotides agree with TRBD1. This CDR3 comprises 12 residues. Germline values: CDR1 SGHRS, CDR2 YFSETQ. With V trimmed by 0 bases and J by 6 bases, 0 bases remained unmatched. The CDR3 reads CASSLDRGEQYF. CDR3 bases: TGCGCCAGCAGCTTGGACAGGGGCGAGCAGTACTTC.

The J gene is TRBJ1-2, the V gene TRBV11-2; tentative D call: TRBD1 (6 bases). The V end was cut by 1 base, the J end by 4 bases, with 10 bases between. Germline CDR1 SGHAT, CDR2 FQNNGV. There are 14 residues in the CDR3. The CDR3: CASSLAGEFYGYTF. In DNA, the CDR3 is TGTGCCAGCAGCTTAGCAGGGGAGTTCTATGGCTACACCTTC.

The rearrangement links TRBV29-1 to TRBJ2-5; the match to TRBD1 covers 7 bases. The CDR3 covers 12 residues. The germline gives CDR1 SQVTM, CDR2 ANQGSEA. With V trimmed by 8 bases and J by 3 bases, 6 bases remained unmatched. The chain's CDR3 is CSSGTVEETQYF. In nucleotides, the CDR3 is TGCAGCTCCGGGACAGTGGAAGAGACCCAGTACTTC.

This chain connects TRBV7-9 to TRBJ2-7; 13 bases agree with TRBD2. Germline loops: CDR1 SEHNR, CDR2 FQNEAQ (reference sequence). V gave up 5 bases and J gave up 3 bases; unmatched junction bases: 7. The CDR3 has 16 amino acids. CDR3 residues: CASSPLAGGLNYEQYF. CDR3 DNA: TGTGCCAGCAGCCCACTAGCGGGAGGGTTAAACTACGAGCAGTACTTC.

The chain carries TRBV5-1 and TRBJ2-1; 9 bases fit TRBD2. Germline V CDR1 and CDR2: SGHRS, YFSETQ. This CDR3 is 16 amino acids long. The V gene end was trimmed by 0 bases and the J gene end by 5 bases; junction bases not matched to a gene: 6. CDR3 coding DNA: TGCGCCAGCAGCTTGGGTGCTAGCGGGACGGACAATGAGCAGTTCTTC. As protein: CASSLGASGTDNEQFF.

The genes are TRBV5-6 and TRBJ1-5, with D unresolved. The length of the CDR3 is 15 residues. The V end lost 0 bases, the J end lost 0 bases, and 7 bases lay between the germline ends. Germline-derived CDR1 and CDR2 are SGHDT and YYEEEE. Here the CDR3 DNA reads TGTGCCAGCAGCTTGGGCCAGTATAGCAATCAGCCCCAGCATTTT. Translating it yields CASSLGQYSNQPQHF.

J is TRBJ2-7 and V is TRBV5-1; D remains ambiguous. Trimming removed 0 bases from V and 4 bases from J, with 5 bases in between. The CDR3 runs to 12 residues. Germline CDR1 SGHRS, CDR2 YFSETQ. CDR3 residues: CASSLGEYEQYF. The CDR3 bases are TGCGCCAGCAGCTTGGGAGAATACGAGCAGTACTTC.

The chain recombines TRBV7-6 with TRBJ1-2; unclear D gene. Trimming shortened V by 5 bases and J by 0 bases, and 13 bases separated the two germline ends. The CDR3 covers 15 residues. CDR1 is SGHVS and CDR2 is FNYEAQ in the germline V gene. The CDR3 is CASSLNSNANYGYTF. Written as DNA, the CDR3 is TGTGCCAGCAGCCTAAATAGCAATGCTAACTATGGCTACACCTTC.

This chain joins TRBV28 and TRBJ2-7; D is ambiguous. Germline V gene sequence: CDR1 MDHEN, CDR2 SYDVKM. The CDR3 length is 14 residues. Trimming took off 1 base at V and 2 bases at J, with 9 bases between the two ends. The CDR3 is CASSLYSPTYEQYF. CDR3 DNA: TGTGCCAGCAGTTTATACTCTCCGACCTACGAGCAGTACTTC.

The chain employs TRBV5-4 and TRBJ2-7; the D gene is possibly TRBD2 (5 bases). V was cut by 6 bases and J by 3 bases, with 16 bases left in between. The CDR3 runs 14 residues. Germline CDR1 reads SGHNT; CDR2 reads YYREEE (reference sequence). The CDR3 region is CASTQEGRNYEQYF. CDR3 in DNA: TGTGCCAGCACTCAAGAGGGCAGGAACTACGAGCAGTACTTC.

This clone is a singleton in its sample. V is TRBV6-1 and J is TRBJ1-1, with TRBD1 matching 9 bases. Germline loops: CDR1 MNHNS, CDR2 SASEGT. The CDR3 is made up of 15 amino acids. Trimming at V came to 2 bases and at J to 12 bases, leaving 13 bases not matched to a gene. CDR3 loop: CASSEKMGTGIRSFF. Written as DNA, the CDR3 is TGTGCCAGCAGTGAAAAAATGGGGACAGGGATACGATCTTTCTTT.

This chain uses TRBV11-3 with TRBJ2-5; D is perhaps TRBD1 (5 bases). Between the trimmed V and J ends, which lost 3 bases and 3 bases, there was a span of 8 bases. Germline CDR1 SGHNT, CDR2 YENEEA. The length of the CDR3 is 13 residues. The CDR3 DNA reads TGTGCCAGCAGCTTCGGCAGGGAAGAGACCCAGTACTTC. It encodes CASSFGREETQYF.

The chain employs TRBV10-3 and TRBJ1-1; tentative D call: TRBD1 (5 bases). The ends were cut back, 4 bases at V and 0 bases at J, with 6 bases in the middle. The CDR3 extends over 13 amino acids. Germline V gene data show CDR1 as ENHRY and CDR2 as SYGVKD. CDR3 region: CAISAGMNTEAFF. The CDR3, as DNA: TGTGCCATCAGTGCAGGGATGAACACTGAAGCTTTCTTT.

This clone was found many times. Other DNA variants within this sample encode the same CDR3. This rearrangement joins TRBV18 to TRBJ1-1, with D possibly TRBD1 on 5 matching bases. This CDR3 comprises 13 residues. The germline CDR1 and CDR2 sequences are KGHSH and LQKENI. V lost 3 bases to trimming and J lost 2 bases, with 7 bases between them. The CDR3 coding sequence is TGTGCCAGCTCACCCGACAGTAACACTGAAGCTTTCTTT. Translation gives CASSPDSNTEAFF.

This chain uses TRBV9 with TRBJ1-5; D is unresolved. V was trimmed by 1 base and J by 3 bases, leaving 8 bases between them. The CDR3 runs 14 residues. Germline CDR1 and CDR2: SGDLS and YYNGEE. The CDR3 loop reads CASSVTDSNQPQHF. The CDR3 region has the DNA TGTGCCAGCAGCGTAACAGATTCCAATCAGCCCCAGCATTTT.

A single count supports this clone. The rearrangement links TRBV19 to TRBJ1-2; the match to TRBD1 covers 7 bases. CDR1 and CDR2 from the germline V gene are LNHDA and SQIVND (reference sequence). This CDR3 spans 15 amino acids. Germline trimming cut 3 bases from V and 7 bases from J; bases unmatched to any gene: 11. The CDR3 DNA is TGTGCCAGTAGTATTCGGAGAGACAGGGATCGTGGCTACACCTTC. Translation: CASSIRRDRDRGYTF. Full variable domain (outside the CDR3, taken from reference TRBV19 and TRBJ1-2): DGGITQSPKYLFRKEGQNVTLSCEQNLNHDAMYWYRQDPGQGLRLIYYSQIVNDFQKGDIAEGYSVSREKKESFPLTVTSAQKNPTAFYLCASSIRRDRDRGYTFGSGTRLTVV.

The chain is built from TRBV30 and TRBJ2-1; possible D gene TRBD2, 5 bases. Trimming took 0 bases from V and 6 from J, leaving 9 bases between them. The CDR3 is 13 amino acids. Germline V lookup: CDR1 GTSNPN, CDR2 SVGIG (reference sequence). For the CDR3, the DNA is TGTGCCTGGAGTGTGGCTAGCCTCAATGAGCAGTTCTTC. Translation: CAWSVASLNEQFF.

The V call is TRBV10-2, the J call TRBJ2-3; TRBD2 matches at 7 bases. Germline assignment: CDR1 WSHSY and CDR2 SAAADI. V trimming: 5 bases; J trimming: 5 bases; junction bases outside the gene matches: 4. The CDR3 is 13 residues long. This CDR3 is CASSLAGEDTQYF. For the CDR3, the DNA is TGCGCCAGCAGTCTGGCGGGAGAAGATACGCAGTATTTT.